This TCR beta chain was profiled in a study of T cells in localized non-small cell lung cancer. Points from the study as a whole: Only one tumor region went through sequencing, so heterogeneity may still be there.

Sequencing was performed with immunoSEQ multiplex PCR; in TCRdb, only in-frame clones are kept and a portion is missing. The sample records over 30,000 clones, 75% to 90% being singletons. V was shortened by 6 bases and J by 14 bases, with 14 bases between the two germline ends. CDR3 length equals 11 residues. Germline CDR1 reads MNHEY; CDR2 reads SVGAGI. On this clone itself: Its matching antigen is unknown.

The chain carries TRBV6-5 and TRBJ2-1; D possibly uses TRBD1 or TRBD2 (6 bases each). This TCR was sampled from a male donor at least 60 years old with stage II lung adenocarcinoma. The source was peripheral blood mononuclear cells, collected before any cancer treatment. The CDR3 DNA sequence: TGTGCCAGCAGAGGGGGGCGTTTAGAGTTCTTC. Translation gives CASRGGRLEFF.